This T cell receptor (beta chain) derives from a study of T-cell memory formation after mild COVID-19. Study results and caveats: Clones that got smaller from day 15 to 85 had even CD4/CD8, while clones growing later tipped toward CD4+. Whether day 37 second-wave clones are SARS-CoV-2-specific was not confirmed.

V lost 3 bases, J lost 6 bases, and 16 bases lay in between. From germline, CDR1 is SGHRS and CDR2 YFSETQ. This CDR3 contains 14 residues. MiXCR, run by TCRdb on the 5' RACE reads, gives a single entry per CDR3 protein. The sample carries about 350,000 distinct CDR3 sequences, 12% to 15% recorded once. This clonotype has at least ten counts. Its antigen is unidentified. The chain links TRBV5-1 to TRBJ2-7; D possibly corresponds to TRBD2 (6 bases). This receptor was identified in a man aged 18 to 29 who had mild COVID-19 (a few samples of this study predate the infection). Cell type and time point are not known. Sample: PBMCs or a T cell subset sorted from them (not recorded which). The CDR3 here is CASSSGSQGGEQYF. The CDR3 DNA reads as TGCGCCAGCAGCTCGGGGAGCCAGGGAGGCGAGCAGTACTTC.